This paragraph reports one T cell receptor (beta chain). Its matching antigen is unknown. Sample time point: newly diagnosed GD, antithyroid drugs for less than 3 months. Generation of the TCR library employed RNA extracted from PBMCs. The data originate from a study of regulatory T cells in long-lasting Graves disease. The CDR3 covers 15 residues. Germline V lookup: CDR1 KGHDR, CDR2 SFDVKD. V was pared by 5 bases and J by 4 bases, with 5 bases of the junction left unmatched. Study observations and caveats: The study found TRBV28, TRBJ1-2 and TRBJ2-5 favored in persistent disease.

CDR3 regions were amplified by Arm-PCR using iRepertoire HTBI primers to build TCR beta libraries. TCRdb re-called the multiplex PCR reads through MiXCR, storing one row per CDR3 protein. The sample lists a few hundred thousand distinct CDR3 sequences, about 14% seen once, with 10% in the top ten. These same records also appear under a second study, on T cells in Graves' hyperthyroidism and ophthalmopathy.

The sample was peripheral blood mononuclear cells (PBMCs), taken at new diagnosis, from a patient treated with antithyroid drugs. The TCR was taken from a young man with Graves disease. V is TRBV24-1 and J is TRBJ2-1; 9 bases are a match to TRBD1. CDR3 loop: CATSVPGQGYNEQFF. DNA of the CDR3: TGTGCCACCAGTGTCCCGGGACAGGGTTACAATGAGCAGTTCTTC.